This TCR beta chain came from a study of blood T cell repertoires in COVID-19. The overall study: In each case, the material was cDNA or gDNA derived from T cells, B-cell-depleted T cells, or PBMCs.

Trimming took 3 bases from V and 7 from J, leaving 23 bases between them. CDR1 SGHNT and CDR2 YYREEE come from the germline V gene (reference sequence). The CDR3 loop spans 17 amino acids. Per the authors' pipeline: The authors estimated nucleated cell counts from reference gene primer amplification. Measured with immunoSEQ multiplex PCR; TCRdb has only the in-frame clones, and not every one. V and J calls plus clone size are reproduced from that table; the DNA served to infer D and trimming. The sample shows about 130,000 clones, less than 90% of them seen only once. The material sequenced was peripheral blood. This TCR derives from a woman at least 80 years old with acute or convalescent COVID-19. This chain links TRBV5-4 with TRBJ2-1; weak D call: TRBD1 (6 bases). Here the CDR3 DNA reads TGTGCCAGCAGCTCCCCTCAGGGGAAACAAACCGGGAATGAGCAGTTCTTC. It yields the protein CASSSPQGKQTGNEQFF.